The present T cell receptor (beta chain) was sequenced within a study of T-cell reconstitution after alpha-beta-depleted transplantation in children. This clonotype occurred a few times. The CDR3 has 14 residues. V dropped 5 bases and J dropped 5; count of bases not matched to a gene: 7. Germline V gene lookup returns CDR1 SNHLY and CDR2 FYNNEI. Unique molecular identifiers were used in preparing the TCRbeta library. TCRdb itself ran the PCR reads through MiXCR, one entry per CDR3 protein. The table records about 400,000 distinct CDR3 sequences, about 14% of them present only once. The specimen comprised PBMCs, sampled from the stem cell graft. This chain uses TRBV2 with TRBJ1-1, with 8 bases fitting TRBD1. The source of this sequence is a human donor who donated a stem cell graft to a child with Fanconi anemia. CDR3 coding DNA: TGTGCCAGCAGTTACAGCAGGGGGCAAACTGAAGCTTTCTTT. It yields the protein CASSYSRGQTEAFF.